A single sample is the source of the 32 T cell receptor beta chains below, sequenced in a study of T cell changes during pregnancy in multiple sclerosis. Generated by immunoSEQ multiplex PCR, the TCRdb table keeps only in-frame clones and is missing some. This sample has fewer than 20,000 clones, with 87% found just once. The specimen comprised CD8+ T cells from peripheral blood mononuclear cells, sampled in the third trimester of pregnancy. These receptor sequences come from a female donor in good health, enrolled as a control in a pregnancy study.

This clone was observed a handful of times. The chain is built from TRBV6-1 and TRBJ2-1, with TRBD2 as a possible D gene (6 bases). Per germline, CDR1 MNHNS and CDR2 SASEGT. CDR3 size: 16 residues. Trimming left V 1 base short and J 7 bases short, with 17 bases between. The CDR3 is CASSEGEGRGGNEQFF. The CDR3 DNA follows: TGTGCCAGCAGTGAAGGTGAAGGGAGAGGAGGGAATGAGCAGTTCTTC.

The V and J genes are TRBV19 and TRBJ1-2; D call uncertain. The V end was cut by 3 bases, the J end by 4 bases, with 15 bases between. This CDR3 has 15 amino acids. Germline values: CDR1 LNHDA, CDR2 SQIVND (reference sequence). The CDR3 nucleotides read TGTGCCAGTAGTATCGGAGGCACCGGTGTCTATGGCTACACCTTC. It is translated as CASSIGGTGVYGYTF.

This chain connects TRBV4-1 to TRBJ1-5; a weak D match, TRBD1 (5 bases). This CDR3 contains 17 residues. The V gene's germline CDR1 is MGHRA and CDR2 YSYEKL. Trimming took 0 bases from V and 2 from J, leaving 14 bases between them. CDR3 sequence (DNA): TGCGCCAGCAGCCAAGATCTCGGGGGTATGGGCAATCAGCCCCAGCATTTT. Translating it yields CASSQDLGGMGNQPQHF.

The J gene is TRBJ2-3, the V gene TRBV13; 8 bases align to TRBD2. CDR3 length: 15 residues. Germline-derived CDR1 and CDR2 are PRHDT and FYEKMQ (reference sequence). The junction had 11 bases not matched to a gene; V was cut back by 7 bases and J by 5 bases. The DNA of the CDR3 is TGTGCCAGCACCTATCGAGCGGGAGCCGGAGATACGCAGTATTTT. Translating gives CASTYRAGAGDTQYF. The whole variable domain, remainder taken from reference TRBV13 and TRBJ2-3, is AAGVIQSPRHLIKEKRETATLKCYPIPRHDTVYWYQQGPGQDPQFLISFYEKMQSDKGSIPDRFSAQQFSDYHSELNMSSLELGDSALYFCASTYRAGAGDTQYFGPGTRLTVL.

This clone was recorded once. The CDR3 region is CASSQGWYEQFF. In DNA form, the CDR3 reads TGTGCCAGCAGTCAGGGTTGGTATGAGCAGTTCTTC. The rearrangement uses TRBV6-5 and TRBJ2-1, with a possible D match to TRBD1 (5 bases). V lost 5 bases and J lost 8, with 10 bases in between. The CDR3 is made up of 12 amino acids. The germline V gene encodes CDR1 MNHEY and CDR2 SVGAGI.

The CDR3, as DNA: TGTGCCAGCGCTGCGACAGGAGAAAGCACAGATACGCAGTATTTT. Protein sequence: CASAATGESTDTQYF. The rearrangement joins TRBV25-1 to TRBJ2-3; TRBD1 is a possible D gene (6 bases). Trimming took off 8 bases at V and 0 bases at J, with 15 bases between the two ends. The CDR3 is 15 residues long. CDR1 is MGHDK, CDR2 SYGVNS, per germline.

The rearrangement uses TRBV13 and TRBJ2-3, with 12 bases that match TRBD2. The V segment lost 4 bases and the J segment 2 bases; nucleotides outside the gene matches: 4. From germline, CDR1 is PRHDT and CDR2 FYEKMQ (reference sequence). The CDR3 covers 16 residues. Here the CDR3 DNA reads TGTGCCAGCAGCTCTAGCGGGGGGGTACTCACAGATACGCAGTATTTT. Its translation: CASSSSGGVLTDTQYF.

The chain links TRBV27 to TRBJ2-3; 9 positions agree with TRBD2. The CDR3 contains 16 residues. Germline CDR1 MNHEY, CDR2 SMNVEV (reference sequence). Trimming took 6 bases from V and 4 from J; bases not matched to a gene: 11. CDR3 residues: CASRNEPSGTSDTQYF. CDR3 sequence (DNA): TGTGCCAGCAGGAACGAGCCTAGCGGGACCTCAGATACGCAGTATTTT.

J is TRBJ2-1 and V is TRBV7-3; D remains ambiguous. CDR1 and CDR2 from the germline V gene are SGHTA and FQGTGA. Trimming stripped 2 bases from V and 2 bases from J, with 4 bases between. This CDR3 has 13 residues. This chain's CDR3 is CASSLATYNEQFF. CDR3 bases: TGTGCCAGCAGCTTAGCGACCTACAATGAGCAGTTCTTC.

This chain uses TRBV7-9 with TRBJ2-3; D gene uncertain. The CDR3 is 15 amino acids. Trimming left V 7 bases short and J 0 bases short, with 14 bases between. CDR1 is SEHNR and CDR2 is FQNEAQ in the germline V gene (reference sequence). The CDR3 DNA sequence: TGTGCCAGCACCCCGACTGATACTAGCACAGATACGCAGTATTTT. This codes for CASTPTDTSTDTQYF. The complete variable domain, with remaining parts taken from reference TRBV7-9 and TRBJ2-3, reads DTGVSQNPRHKITKRGQNVTFRCDPISEHNRLYWYRQTLGQGPEFLTYFQNEAQLEKSRLLSDRFSAERPKGSFSTLEIQRTEQGDSAMYLCASTPTDTSTDTQYFGPGTRLTVL.

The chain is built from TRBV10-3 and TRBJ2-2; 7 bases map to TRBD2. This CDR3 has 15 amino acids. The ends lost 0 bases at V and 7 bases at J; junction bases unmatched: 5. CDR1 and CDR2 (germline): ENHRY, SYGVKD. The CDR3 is CAISESPPGGGELFF. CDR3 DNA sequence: TGTGCCATCAGTGAGTCGCCCCCGGGGGGCGGGGAGCTGTTTTTT.

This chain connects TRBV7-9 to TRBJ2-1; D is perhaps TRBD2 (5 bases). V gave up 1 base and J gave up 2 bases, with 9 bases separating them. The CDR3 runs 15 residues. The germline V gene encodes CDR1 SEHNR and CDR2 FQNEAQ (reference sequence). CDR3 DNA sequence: TGTGCCAGCAGCTTAGGTCGGGGTACCTACAATGAGCAGTTCTTC. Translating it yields CASSLGRGTYNEQFF.

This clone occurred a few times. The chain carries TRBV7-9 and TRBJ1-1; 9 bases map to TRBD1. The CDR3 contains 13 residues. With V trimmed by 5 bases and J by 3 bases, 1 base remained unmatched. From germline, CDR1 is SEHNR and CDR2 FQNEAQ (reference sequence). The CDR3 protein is CASSGDRDTEAFF. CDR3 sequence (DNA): TGTGCCAGCAGCGGGGACAGGGACACTGAAGCTTTCTTT.

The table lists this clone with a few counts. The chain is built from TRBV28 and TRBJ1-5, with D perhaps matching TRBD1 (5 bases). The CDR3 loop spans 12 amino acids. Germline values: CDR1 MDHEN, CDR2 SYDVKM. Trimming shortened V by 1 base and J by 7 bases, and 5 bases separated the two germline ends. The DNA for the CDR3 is TGTGCCAGCAGTTTATCAGGGCAGCCCCAGCATTTT. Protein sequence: CASSLSGQPQHF.

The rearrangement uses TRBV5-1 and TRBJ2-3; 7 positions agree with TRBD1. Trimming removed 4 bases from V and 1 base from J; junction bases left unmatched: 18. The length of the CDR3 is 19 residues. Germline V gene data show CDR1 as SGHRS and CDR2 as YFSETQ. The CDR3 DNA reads TGCGCCAGCAGCGATCATACCCACAGGGGAGTAGGACGCACAGATACGCAGTATTTT. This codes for CASSDHTHRGVGRTDTQYF.

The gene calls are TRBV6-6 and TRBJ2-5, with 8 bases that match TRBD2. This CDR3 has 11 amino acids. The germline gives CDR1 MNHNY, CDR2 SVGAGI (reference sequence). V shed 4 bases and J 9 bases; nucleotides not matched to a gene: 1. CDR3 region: CASSSGGAQYF. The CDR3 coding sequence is TGTGCCAGCAGTTCGGGGGGGGCCCAGTACTTC.

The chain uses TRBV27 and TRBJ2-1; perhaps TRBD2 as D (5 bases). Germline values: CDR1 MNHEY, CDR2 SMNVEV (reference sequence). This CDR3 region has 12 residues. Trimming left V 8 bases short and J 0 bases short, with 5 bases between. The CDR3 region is CASGSSYNEQFF. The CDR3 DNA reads TGTGCCAGCGGGAGCTCCTACAATGAGCAGTTCTTC.

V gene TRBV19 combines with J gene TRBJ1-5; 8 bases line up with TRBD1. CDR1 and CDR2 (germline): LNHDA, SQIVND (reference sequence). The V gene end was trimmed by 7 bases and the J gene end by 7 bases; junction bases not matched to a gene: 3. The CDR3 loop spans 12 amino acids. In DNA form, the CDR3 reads TGTGCCAGTAAGACAGGGGCCCAGCCCCAGCATTTT. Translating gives CASKTGAQPQHF.

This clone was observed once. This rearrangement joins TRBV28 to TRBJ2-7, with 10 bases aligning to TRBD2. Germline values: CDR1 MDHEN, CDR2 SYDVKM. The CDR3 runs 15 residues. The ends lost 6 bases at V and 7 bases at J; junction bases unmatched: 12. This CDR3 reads CASSYPSGSTGEQYF. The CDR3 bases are TGTGCCAGCAGCTATCCTAGCGGGAGCACTGGAGAGCAGTACTTC.

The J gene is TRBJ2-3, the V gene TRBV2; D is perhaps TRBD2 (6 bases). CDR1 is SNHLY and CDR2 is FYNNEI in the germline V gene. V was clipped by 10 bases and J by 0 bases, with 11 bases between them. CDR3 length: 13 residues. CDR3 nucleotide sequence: TGTGCCATTCTAGCGTCTAGCACAGATACGCAGTATTTT. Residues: CAILASSTDTQYF.

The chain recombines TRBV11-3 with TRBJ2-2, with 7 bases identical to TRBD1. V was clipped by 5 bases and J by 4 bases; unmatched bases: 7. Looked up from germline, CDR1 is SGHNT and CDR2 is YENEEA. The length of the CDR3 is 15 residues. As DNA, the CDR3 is TGTGCCAGCAGCCCCGACAGGGCGGCCACCGGGGAGCTGTTTTTT. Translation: CASSPDRAATGELFF.

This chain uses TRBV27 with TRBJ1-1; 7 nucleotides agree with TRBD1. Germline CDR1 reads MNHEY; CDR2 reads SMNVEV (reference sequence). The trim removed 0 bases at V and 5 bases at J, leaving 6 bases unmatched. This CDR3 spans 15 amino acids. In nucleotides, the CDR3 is TGTGCCAGCAGTTTATCCGGAGGGGGCTGGACTGAAGCTTTCTTT. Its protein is CASSLSGGGWTEAFF.

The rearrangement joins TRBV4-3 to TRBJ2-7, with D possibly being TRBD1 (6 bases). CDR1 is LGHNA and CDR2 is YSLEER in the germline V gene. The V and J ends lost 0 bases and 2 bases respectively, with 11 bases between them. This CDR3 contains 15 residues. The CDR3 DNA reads TGCGCCAGCAGCCAAGACCCAGGGGAAGCCTACGAGCAGTACTTC. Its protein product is CASSQDPGEAYEQYF.

Here the CDR3 reads CATAAGGASSPLHF. The CDR3 DNA follows: TGTGCCACGGCCGCGGGGGGCGCGAGTTCACCCCTCCACTTT. V is TRBV19 and J is TRBJ1-6; maybe TRBD1 (6 bases). The CDR3 has 14 residues. The V gene's germline CDR1 is LNHDA and CDR2 SQIVND (reference sequence). Deletions cut 10 bases from V and 9 bases from J, with 19 bases between.

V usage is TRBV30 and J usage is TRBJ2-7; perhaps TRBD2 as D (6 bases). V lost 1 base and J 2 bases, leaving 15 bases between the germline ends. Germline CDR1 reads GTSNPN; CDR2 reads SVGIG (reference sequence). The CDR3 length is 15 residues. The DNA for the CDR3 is TGTGCCTGGAGTGAAGGGAGACTAGAAGCCTACGAGCAGTACTTC. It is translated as CAWSEGRLEAYEQYF.

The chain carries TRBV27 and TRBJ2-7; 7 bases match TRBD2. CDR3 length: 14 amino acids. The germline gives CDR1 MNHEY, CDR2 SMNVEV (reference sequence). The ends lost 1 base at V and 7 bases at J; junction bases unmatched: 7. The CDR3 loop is CASSLLGTKREQYF. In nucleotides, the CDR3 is TGTGCCAGCAGTTTATTGGGGACTAAGAGGGAGCAGTACTTC.

CDR3 protein: CASETSGGSGETQYF. CDR3 coding DNA: TGTGCCAGCGAGACTAGCGGGGGGTCGGGGGAGACCCAGTACTTC. The rearrangement links TRBV6-1 to TRBJ2-5; 13 nucleotides align to TRBD2. Looked up from germline, CDR1 is MNHNS and CDR2 is SASEGT. This CDR3 region has 15 residues. V was pared by 8 bases and J by 5 bases, with 8 bases of the junction left unmatched.

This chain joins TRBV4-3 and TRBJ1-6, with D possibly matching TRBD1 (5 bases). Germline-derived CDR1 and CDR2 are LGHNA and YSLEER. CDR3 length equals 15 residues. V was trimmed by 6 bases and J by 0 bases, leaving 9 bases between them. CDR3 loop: CASRDQGSYNSPLHF. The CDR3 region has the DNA TGCGCCAGCAGGGACCAGGGCTCCTATAATTCACCCCTCCACTTT.

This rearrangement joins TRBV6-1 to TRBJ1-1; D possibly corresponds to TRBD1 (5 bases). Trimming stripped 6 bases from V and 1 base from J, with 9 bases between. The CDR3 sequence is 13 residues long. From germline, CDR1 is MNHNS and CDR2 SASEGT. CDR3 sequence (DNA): TGTGCCAGCAGGACGACAGAGAACACTGAAGCTTTCTTT. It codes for CASRTTENTEAFF.

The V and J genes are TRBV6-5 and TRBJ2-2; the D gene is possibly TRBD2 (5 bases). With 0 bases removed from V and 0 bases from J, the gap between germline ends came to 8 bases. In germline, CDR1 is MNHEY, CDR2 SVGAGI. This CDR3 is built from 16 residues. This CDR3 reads CASSYSMGANTGELFF. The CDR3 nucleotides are TGTGCCAGCAGTTACTCGATGGGAGCGAACACCGGGGAGCTGTTTTTT.

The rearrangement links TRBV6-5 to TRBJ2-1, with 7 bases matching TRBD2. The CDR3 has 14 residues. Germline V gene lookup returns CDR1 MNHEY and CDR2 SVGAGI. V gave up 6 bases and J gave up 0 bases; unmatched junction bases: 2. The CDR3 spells CASRAGSSYNEQFF. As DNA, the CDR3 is TGTGCCAGCAGAGCGGGATCCTCCTACAATGAGCAGTTCTTC.

The CDR3 loop reads CASSIWAGQQYQPQHF. CDR3 nucleotides: TGTGCCAGTAGTATTTGGGCGGGACAGCAGTATCAGCCCCAGCATTTT. The chain uses TRBV19 and TRBJ1-5, with 7 bases matching TRBD1. Germline V lookup: CDR1 LNHDA, CDR2 SQIVND (reference sequence). V lost 3 bases, J lost 5 bases, and 10 bases stayed unmatched. The CDR3 is 16 amino acids.